What follows are 21 T cell receptor beta chains derived from one specimen sequenced in a study of quantifying T cell responses using KT2 cells. Study at large: Reverse transcription used primers in the TCR alpha and beta constant regions.

Each cDNA got a UMI-containing oligo ligated at its 3' end. An equimolar mix of RC1.1 and RC1.2 primed the beta chain across TRBC1 and TRBC2. Each CDR3 protein is one row after TCRdb ran MiXCR on the UMI-ligation and nested PCR reads. The sample has some 41,000 distinct CDR3 sequences, about 17% seen once; the top ten hold around two fifths. Sequencing was performed on PBMCs spiked with cells of the T cell clone KT2. These receptors were obtained from a human donor.

In its sample, this clonotype was seen a few times. This chain links TRBV20-1 with TRBJ1-4; D remains ambiguous. Germline V gene sequence: CDR1 DFQATT, CDR2 SNEGSKA (reference sequence). Trimming pared 3 bases from V and 4 bases from J, leaving 9 bases between. The CDR3 covers 13 residues. For the CDR3, the DNA is TGCAGTGCTAGGTCGGACCTTAATGAAAAACTGTTTTTT. As protein: CSARSDLNEKLFF.

This chain uses TRBV6-6 with TRBJ1-1, with D tentatively TRBD1 (6 bases). This CDR3 region has 13 residues. V shed 6 bases and J shed 0 bases, with 8 bases lying between them. Germline values: CDR1 MNHNY, CDR2 SVGAGI (reference sequence). This CDR3 is CASRQGVNTEAFF. CDR3 nucleotides: TGTGCCAGCAGACAGGGCGTGAACACTGAAGCTTTCTTT.

This clonotype was seen more than once but under ten times. The chain joins TRBV29-1 to TRBJ1-1, with D tentatively TRBD1 (6 bases). This CDR3 is built from 14 residues. V dropped 3 bases and J dropped 1 base, with 12 bases sitting between them. Germline V gene sequence: CDR1 SQVTM, CDR2 ANQGSEA. The CDR3 DNA reads TGCAGCGTTGAGAGGCCGGGACAGAACACTGAAGCTTTCTTT. Residues: CSVERPGQNTEAFF.

In nucleotides, the CDR3 is TGCGCCAGCAGACAGGGGGGCAATCAGCCCCAGCATTTT. Encoded protein: CASRQGGNQPQHF. The rearrangement links TRBV10-2 to TRBJ1-5; 8 bases match TRBD1. This CDR3 has 13 amino acids. The ends lost 6 bases at V and 2 bases at J; junction bases unmatched: 0. Germline lookup yields CDR1 WSHSY and CDR2 SAAADI.

Only a few counts were recorded for this clonotype. The chain has TRBV6-2 or TRBV6-3 and TRBJ2-3, with TRBD2 identical over 7 bases. The CDR3 has 16 amino acids. Trimming at V came to 2 bases and at J to 4 bases, leaving 9 bases not matched to a gene. Germline V gene data show CDR1 as MNHEY and CDR2 as SVGEGT. The CDR3 bases are TGTGCCAGCAGTTACGCTAGCGGTACTAGGTCAGATACGCAGTATTTT. Translated: CASSYASGTRSDTQYF.

A few counts support this clonotype. The chain joins TRBV9 to TRBJ1-3; no definite D call. This CDR3 is 12 amino acids long. V lost 2 bases, J lost 10 bases, and 10 bases lay in between. The germline V gene encodes CDR1 SGDLS and CDR2 YYNGEE. CDR3 loop: CASSVRSGTIYF. As DNA, the CDR3 is TGTGCCAGCAGCGTGAGAAGTGGTACCATATATTTT.

This clonotype was observed a few times. V gene TRBV7-2 combines with J gene TRBJ1-1; maybe TRBD1 (5 bases). The V gene lost 6 bases and the J gene lost 1 base, with 12 bases spanning the gap. This CDR3 is 14 amino acids long. Germline-derived CDR1 and CDR2 are SGHTA and FQGNSA. The CDR3 DNA reads TGTGCCAGCAGGACCCATGGGGCGAACACTGAAGCTTTCTTT. Residues: CASRTHGANTEAFF. Drawing the rest from reference TRBV7-2 and TRBJ1-1, the complete variable domain is GAGVSQSPSNKVTEKGKDVELRCDPISGHTALYWYRQSLGQGLEFLIYFQGNSAPDKSGLPSDRFSAERTGGSVSTLTIQRTQQEDSAVYLCASRTHGANTEAFFGQGTRLTVV.

This clonotype was recorded at least ten times. The chain employs TRBV7-9 and TRBJ1-1; 7 bases line up with TRBD1. Germline loops: CDR1 SEHNR, CDR2 FQNEAQ (reference sequence). J was trimmed by 8 bases and V by 5 bases; bases with no gene match: 8. The CDR3 is 13 amino acids. The CDR3 region has the DNA TGTGCCAGCAGCCTAGGGGGCGCCTGGGAAGCTTTCTTT. Encoded protein: CASSLGGAWEAFF.

This clonotype was seen many times. The chain links TRBV2 to TRBJ2-3; no reliable D call. Germline CDR1 is SNHLY and CDR2 is FYNNEI. The length of the CDR3 is 13 residues. V lost 7 bases to trimming and J lost 3 bases, with 11 bases between them. The CDR3 region has the DNA TGTGCCAGCACCCCGGAACAAACAGATACGCAGTATTTT. Protein product: CASTPEQTDTQYF.

The sample holds a few counts of this clonotype. The chain is built from TRBV7-9 and TRBJ1-3; TRBD1 aligns across 8 bases. V lost 5 bases and J lost 3; bases outside the gene matches: 6. The germline CDR1 and CDR2 sequences are SEHNR and FQNEAQ (reference sequence). This CDR3 comprises 15 residues. The CDR3 spells CASSPTGGLGNTIYF. As DNA, the CDR3 is TGTGCCAGCAGCCCCACAGGGGGACTTGGAAACACCATATATTTT.

The chain couples TRBV5-1 to TRBJ2-3; tentatively, D is TRBD1 (5 bases). The V and J ends lost 4 bases and 2 bases respectively, with 11 bases between them. CDR1 and CDR2 (germline): SGHRS, YFSETQ. This CDR3 spans 14 amino acids. CDR3 protein: CASSPRQTTDTQYF. CDR3 DNA sequence: TGCGCCAGCAGCCCCAGACAGACCACAGATACGCAGTATTTT.

This clonotype was seen a few times. This CDR3 reads CASSQKGQPSGNTIYF. In DNA form, the CDR3 reads TGTGCCAGCAGCCAAAAGGGACAGCCCTCTGGAAACACCATATATTTT. This chain connects TRBV4-2 to TRBJ1-3; 7 bases align to TRBD1. J lost 0 bases, V lost 2 bases, and 4 bases had no gene match. Germline values: CDR1 LGHNA, CDR2 YNFKEQ. This CDR3 contains 16 residues.

The V gene is TRBV15, the J gene TRBJ2-7; D may match TRBD1 or TRBD2 (5 bases each). The CDR3 contains 15 residues. CDR1 and CDR2 from the germline V gene are LNHNV and YYDKDF (reference sequence). Trimming shortened V by 2 bases and J by 0 bases, and 11 bases separated the two germline ends. CDR3 coding DNA: TGTGCCACCAGCAGAATGTTGGGGGACTCCTACGAGCAGTACTTC. This codes for CATSRMLGDSYEQYF.

This clonotype was seen ten or more times. The gene calls are TRBV7-6 and TRBJ2-1; 7 bases agree with TRBD2. The CDR3 consists of 14 residues. CDR1 is SGHVS, CDR2 FNYEAQ, per germline. J was trimmed by 7 bases and V by 5 bases; bases with no gene match: 8. The CDR3 loop reads CASSLPGRANEQFF. CDR3 nucleotides: TGTGCCAGCAGCCTCCCGGGGAGGGCAAATGAGCAGTTCTTC.

This chain uses TRBV29-1 with TRBJ2-5; TRBD2 matches 10 bases. With V trimmed by 4 bases and J by 6 bases, 5 bases remained unmatched. The germline gives CDR1 SQVTM, CDR2 ANQGSEA. The CDR3 has 13 amino acids. This CDR3 reads CSVGSSGGKTQYF. The CDR3 DNA is TGCAGCGTTGGCTCTAGCGGGGGCAAGACCCAGTACTTC. The complete variable domain, with remaining parts taken from reference TRBV29-1 and TRBJ2-5, reads SAVISQKPSRDICQRGTSLTIQCQVDSQVTMMFWYRQQPGQSLTLIATANQGSEATYESGFVIDKFPISRPNLTFSTLTVSNMSPEDSSIYLCSVGSSGGKTQYFGPGTRLLVL.

The chain has TRBV6-5 and TRBJ2-1, with unresolved D. Between the trimmed V and J ends, which lost 0 bases and 6 bases, there was a span of 15 bases. The CDR3 covers 16 residues. In germline, CDR1 is MNHEY, CDR2 SVGAGI. CDR3 region: CASSYSRLAVVNEQFF. The CDR3 DNA follows: TGTGCCAGCAGTTACTCGAGATTGGCAGTCGTCAATGAGCAGTTCTTC.

This chain links TRBV6-5 with TRBJ1-1; D perhaps matches TRBD1 (6 bases). Trimming took off 5 bases at V and 0 bases at J, with 10 bases between the two ends. The CDR3 is made up of 14 amino acids. Germline V gene sequence: CDR1 MNHEY, CDR2 SVGAGI. This CDR3 reads CASSGNRVNTEAFF. The CDR3 nucleotides read TGTGCCAGCAGTGGTAACAGGGTGAACACTGAAGCTTTCTTT.

This clonotype has ten or more counts. This rearrangement joins TRBV3-1 to TRBJ2-7, with D maybe TRBD2 (7 bases). The germline CDR1 and CDR2 sequences are LGHDT and YNNKEL (reference sequence). V was shortened by 1 base and J by 5 bases, with 15 bases between the two germline ends. CDR3 length: 15 residues. CDR3 amino acids: CASSQGPGGQDEQYF. CDR3 sequence (DNA): TGTGCCAGCAGCCAAGGGCCGGGGGGCCAGGACGAGCAGTACTTC.

The rearrangement joins TRBV7-9 to TRBJ2-1; tentatively, D is TRBD2 (6 bases). The germline V and J ends were trimmed by 5 bases and 5 bases, with 19 bases remaining between them. The CDR3 totals 16 residues. CDR1 is SEHNR, CDR2 FQNEAQ, per germline (reference sequence). The CDR3 region has the DNA TGTGCCAGCAGCACCCAGGTTGGTAGCGGACACAATGAGCAGTTCTTC. This sequence encodes CASSTQVGSGHNEQFF.

This clonotype was observed a handful of times. J is TRBJ1-5 and V is TRBV7-3; D might be TRBD1 (6 bases). This CDR3 has 17 amino acids. Trimming shortened V by 3 bases and J by 1 base, and 16 bases separated the two germline ends. In germline, CDR1 is SGHTA, CDR2 FQGTGA. The CDR3 sequence is CASSFFTGRGSNQPQHF. CDR3 nucleotide sequence: TGTGCCAGCAGCTTCTTTACAGGGCGAGGAAGCAATCAGCCCCAGCATTTT.

This clonotype was observed a few times. J is TRBJ2-3 and V is TRBV10-3; tentatively, D is TRBD1 (5 bases). Trimming removed 5 bases from V and 5 bases from J, with 8 bases in between. This CDR3 contains 12 residues. CDR1 and CDR2 from the germline V gene are ENHRY and SYGVKD. CDR3 DNA sequence: TGTGCCATCAGTTTTCAGGGAGATACGCAGTATTTT. Translating gives CAISFQGDTQYF.